The rows below give T cell receptor beta chains drawn from one sample of a study of blood T cell repertoires in COVID-19. TCRdb's copy holds only in-frame clones and misses some; the assay was immunoSEQ multiplex PCR. The sample includes approximately 30,000 clones, roughly nine tenths seen only once; the top ten take roughly 23%. Sequenced: peripheral blood. The receptors derive from a woman older than 75 with active or convalescent COVID-19. CDR3s include the opening cysteine and the closing phenylalanine or tryptophan. A D gene is named only where the DNA matches it firmly. Clone size appears in some rows only: once, few, many, or a class for an expanded clone.

CDR3aa,CDR3nt,v_gene,d_gene,j_gene,len,abundance
CASSASGGQGYEQYF,TGTGCCAGCAGCGCCTCGGGGGGACAGGGGTACGAGCAGTACTTC,TRBV25-1,TRBD1,TRBJ2-7,15,NA
CATSRGRLTNEKLFF,TGTGCCACCAGCAGGGGCAGGCTAACTAATGAAAAACTGTTTTTT,TRBV15,NA,TRBJ1-4,15,NA
CASSLGQQNYGYTF,TGTGCCAGCAGCTTGGGACAGCAAAACTATGGCTACACCTTC,TRBV5-4,NA,TRBJ1-2,14,once
CATSDSGGSNQPQHF,TGTGCCACCAGTGACTCAGGGGGCAGCAATCAGCCCCAGCATTTT,TRBV24-1,TRBD1,TRBJ1-5,15,NA
CASSRQVGNEQFF,TGTGCCAGCAGCCGACAGGTCGGCAATGAGCAGTTCTTC,TRBV12-3/TRBV12-4,NA,TRBJ2-1,13,NA
CASRNIEKRDQPQHF,TGTGCCAGTAGGAACATTGAGAAGAGGGATCAGCCCCAGCATTTT,TRBV19,NA,TRBJ1-5,15,NA
CASSYTGNGETQYF,TGTGCCAGCAGTTATACAGGGAATGGAGAGACCCAGTACTTC,TRBV27,NA,TRBJ2-5,14,NA
CASSPQGPGTDTQYF,TGTGCCAGCTCACCCCAGGGGCCGGGCACAGATACGCAGTATTTT,TRBV18,NA,TRBJ2-3,15,NA
CASSSYTEAFF,TGTGCCAGCAGCTCGTACACTGAAGCTTTCTTT,TRBV5-6,NA,TRBJ1-1,11,once
CASSREYSNQPQHF,TGTGCCAGTAGTAGAGAATATTCCAATCAGCCCCAGCATTTT,TRBV19,NA,TRBJ1-5,14,NA
CASSGRTGGSYNSPLHF,TGTGCCAGCAGTGGAAGGACAGGGGGCTCCTATAATTCACCCCTCCACTTT,TRBV6-1,TRBD1,TRBJ1-6,17,NA
CASSRGRGGGLLQETQYF,TGCGCCAGCAGCCGCGGGAGGGGCGGGGGCCTCCTCCAAGAGACCCAGTACTTC,TRBV5-1,TRBD2,TRBJ2-5,18,NA
CASSIDYGGAAGEQYF,TGTGCCAGCAGCATTGACTACGGGGGGGCGGCTGGCGAGCAGTACTTC,TRBV5-5,TRBD2,TRBJ2-7,16,NA
CASSPGLQETQYF,TGTGCCAGCAGCCCAGGGTTACAAGAGACCCAGTACTTC,TRBV14,NA,TRBJ2-5,13,few
CASSLKIRARQETQYF,TGTGCCAGCAGCTTAAAAATTCGAGCCAGGCAAGAGACCCAGTACTTC,TRBV7-2,NA,TRBJ2-5,16,NA
CASSYLDRGLDTQYF,TGTGCCAGCAGTTACTTGGACAGGGGATTGGATACGCAGTATTTT,TRBV6-5,TRBD1,TRBJ2-3,15,once
CASSRQRGSNQPQHF,TGTGCCAGCAGTCGACAGCGGGGGAGCAATCAGCCCCAGCATTTT,TRBV6-5,NA,TRBJ1-5,15,NA
CASSPGLSSPLHF,TGCGCCAGCAGTCCAGGGCTAAGTTCACCCCTCCACTTT,TRBV5-1,NA,TRBJ1-6,13,NA
CASRAGQGAETQYF,TGCGCCAGCAGGGCGGGACAGGGGGCAGAGACCCAGTACTTC,TRBV5-1,TRBD1,TRBJ2-5,14,once
CATSDLWTGANTGELFF,TGTGCCACCAGTGATTTATGGACAGGGGCGAACACCGGGGAGCTGTTTTTT,TRBV24-1,TRBD1,TRBJ2-2,17,NA
CASSSREGSNQPQHF,TGTGCCAGCAGCTCACGGGAGGGAAGCAATCAGCCCCAGCATTTT,TRBV6-5,NA,TRBJ1-5,15,NA
CASGFTSGGGTQYF,TGTGCTAGTGGTTTCACTAGCGGGGGTGGGACGCAGTATTTT,TRBV12-5,TRBD2,TRBJ2-3,14,NA
CASSLVGLGDQPQHF,TGTGCCAGCAGCTTGGTTGGTCTGGGAGATCAGCCCCAGCATTTT,TRBV5-6,NA,TRBJ1-5,15,NA
CASSLGEGSNQPQHF,TGTGCCAGCAGCTTAGGGGAGGGGAGCAATCAGCCCCAGCATTTT,TRBV7-6,NA,TRBJ1-5,15,NA
CASSLAPHRETQYF,TGTGCCAGCAGCTTAGCCCCCCATCGGGAGACCCAGTACTTC,TRBV7-2,NA,TRBJ2-5,14,NA